The rows below give T cell receptor beta chains drawn from one sample of a study of shared clonotypes between healthy human individuals. Clones were sequenced by immunoSEQ multiplex PCR, and TCRdb holds only the in-frame ones, with some missing. The top ten hold over 0.12% of the sample, which has 2 million to 3 million clones, approximately 94% seen once. The sample consisted of naive CD4+ T cells sorted from blood. These receptors came from a man aged 18 to 29 in good health. Both conserved end residues are part of each CDR3. D genes are given only for firm matches. Only some rows state a clone size, as once, few, many or a class for expanded clones.

V	D	size	J	CDR3	DNA
TRBV18	-	-	TRBJ1-1	CASSPKQTLYNTEAFF	TGTGCCAGCTCACCAAAGCAGACCCTTTATAACACTGAAGCTTTCTTT
TRBV5-6	-	-	TRBJ2-5	CASSGRPGETQYF	TGTGCCAGCAGCGGTCGTCCTGGTGAGACCCAGTACTTC
TRBV30	-	-	TRBJ1-5	CAWTPGQGPINQPQHF	TGTGCCTGGACACCCGGGCAGGGACCCATTAATCAGCCCCAGCATTTT
TRBV6-5	-	-	TRBJ1-2	CASSYGYGYTF	TGTGCTAGCAGCTATGGATATGGCTACACCTTC
TRBV2	TRBD1	-	TRBJ1-2	CASSGPGQGNYGYTF	TGTGCCAGCAGTGGGCCGGGACAGGGAAACTATGGCTACACCTTC
TRBV10-3	-	-	TRBJ2-3	CAILRTDTQYF	TGTGCCATCCTTAGGACAGATACGCAGTATTTT
TRBV5-5	-	-	TRBJ1-2	CASSLGQGANYGYTF	TGTGCCAGCAGCTTGGGGCAGGGAGCTAACTATGGCTACACCTTC
TRBV6-6	-	-	TRBJ1-5	CASTMGRDSNQPQHF	TGTGCCAGCACTATGGGACGGGATAGCAATCAGCCCCAGCATTTT
TRBV9	-	-	TRBJ1-2	CASSVSSIKGAYGYTF	TGTGCCAGCAGCGTCTCAAGCATTAAAGGGGCCTATGGCTACACCTTC
TRBV7-9	TRBD2	-	TRBJ2-1	CASSLAPGLAVYNEQFF	TGTGCCAGCAGCTTAGCTCCAGGACTAGCGGTCTACAATGAGCAGTTCTTC
TRBV9	-	once	TRBJ2-1	CASNGGGSYNEQFF	TGTGCCAGCAACGGGGGCGGCTCCTACAATGAGCAGTTCTTC
TRBV5-1	-	once	TRBJ2-1	CASSLDGGPYNEQFF	TGCGCCAGCAGCTTGGACGGGGGACCCTACAATGAGCAGTTCTTC
TRBV7-2	-	-	TRBJ2-7	CASSSGTTTYEQYF	TGTGCCAGCAGCTCGGGGACGACGACATACGAGCAGTACTTC
TRBV27	TRBD1	-	TRBJ1-2	CASSRRDSYGYTF	TGTGCCAGCAGTAGACGGGACAGCTATGGCTACACCTTC
TRBV4-1	TRBD1	-	TRBJ2-7	CASSPGQGPTYEQYF	TGCGCCAGCAGCCCCGGACAGGGTCCCACCTACGAGCAGTACTTC
TRBV5-1	-	-	TRBJ1-2	CASSLEFEGVNNYGYTF	TGCGCCAGCAGCTTGGAATTTGAGGGGGTGAATAACTATGGCTACACCTTC
TRBV4-2	TRBD1	-	TRBJ1-1	CASSQLGQANTEAFF	TGTGCCAGCAGCCAGCTGGGACAGGCGAACACTGAAGCTTTCTTT
TRBV10-3	-	-	TRBJ1-1	CAISWTTLGEAFF	TGTGCCATCTCCTGGACAACACTCGGTGAAGCTTTCTTT
TRBV6-1	TRBD2	-	TRBJ2-5	CASSEMTSGRETQYF	TGTGCCAGCAGTGAGATGACTAGCGGGAGAGAGACCCAGTACTTC
TRBV7-2	TRBD1	-	TRBJ1-5	CASSPHRGVEPQHF	TGTGCCAGCAGCCCCCACAGGGGCGTGGAGCCCCAGCATTTT
TRBV11-2	-	-	TRBJ1-6	CASSSLDSPLHF	TGTGCCAGCAGCTCCCTGGATTCACCCCTCCACTTT
TRBV5-4	-	-	TRBJ1-2	CVQGNNYGYTF	TGTGTCCAGGGTAACAACTATGGCTACACCTTC
TRBV7-2	TRBD1	-	TRBJ1-2	CASSLPGTGRGDGYTF	TGTGCCAGCAGCTTACCCGGGACAGGGAGAGGGGATGGCTACACCTTC
TRBV5-6	-	-	TRBJ2-1	CASRQFGNNEQFF	TGTGCCAGCAGACAATTCGGCAACAATGAGCAGTTCTTC
TRBV11-2	-	-	TRBJ1-5	CASSRLGTNQPQHF	TGTGCCAGCAGTCGTCTCGGGACAAATCAGCCCCAGCATTTT
TRBV11-2	TRBD1	-	TRBJ1-4	CASSLETGGYEKLFF	TGTGCCAGCAGCTTAGAGACAGGGGGCTATGAAAAACTGTTTTTT
TRBV2	-	-	TRBJ2-7	CASSTGVEQYF	TGTGCCAGCAGTACCGGGGTCGAGCAGTACTTC
TRBV4-3	-	-	TRBJ1-2	CASRRGGAKNYGYTF	TGCGCCAGCAGACGCGGCGGGGCTAAGAACTATGGCTACACCTTC
TRBV5-4	-	-	TRBJ2-5	CASSPGTGGETQYF	TGTGCCAGCAGCCCCGGGACGGGCGGAGAGACCCAGTACTTC
TRBV7-2	-	-	TRBJ2-4	CASSLAQGGLLKNIQYF	TGTGCCAGCAGCTTAGCCCAGGGGGGCCTACTCAAAAACATTCAGTACTTC
TRBV30	-	-	TRBJ1-1	CAWQIRTNTEAFF	TGTGCCTGGCAAATCCGGACGAACACTGAAGCTTTCTTT
TRBV5-1	TRBD1	-	TRBJ1-6	CASSSDRGGSPLHF	TGCGCCAGCAGCTCTGACAGGGGAGGTTCACCCCTCCACTTT
TRBV9	TRBD2	-	TRBJ2-3	CASSPSGGEVGDTQYF	TGTGCCAGCAGCCCCTCTGGGGGGGAGGTTGGAGATACGCAGTATTTT
TRBV28	TRBD1	once	TRBJ2-7	CASTDRGSDEQYF	TGTGCCAGCACCGACAGGGGGTCCGACGAGCAGTACTTC
TRBV6-1	-	-	TRBJ2-2	CASSELGANTGELFF	TGTGCCAGCAGTGAATTAGGTGCGAACACCGGGGAGCTGTTTTTT
TRBV5-6	-	-	TRBJ2-3	CASSSLGLQADTQYF	TGTGCCAGCAGCTCACTAGGCCTGCAGGCAGATACGCAGTATTTT
TRBV30	TRBD1	-	TRBJ1-5	CAWSTQGGQPQHF	TGTGCCTGGAGTACCCAGGGGGGTCAGCCCCAGCATTTT
TRBV14	-	-	TRBJ2-5	CASSQDGQGRGTQYF	TGTGCCAGCAGCCAAGATGGGCAGGGCCGTGGGACCCAGTACTTC
TRBV18	-	-	TRBJ2-7	CASSPKGNEQYF	TGTGCCAGCTCACCAAAGGGGAACGAGCAGTACTTC
TRBV7-2	-	-	TRBJ2-1	CASSQGYSYNEQFF	TGTGCCAGCAGCCAGGGGTACTCCTACAATGAGCAGTTCTTC
TRBV7-2	TRBD1	-	TRBJ2-3	CASSLGTGADTQYF	TGTGCCAGCAGCTTAGGGACAGGGGCAGATACGCAGTATTTT
TRBV6-5	-	-	TRBJ2-1	CASSYSARPDYNEQFF	TGTGCCAGCAGTTACTCGGCGCGGCCGGACTACAATGAGCAGTTCTTC
TRBV6-5	-	-	TRBJ2-7	CASSSRYEQYF	TGTGCCAGCAGTTCTAGGTACGAGCAGTACTTC
TRBV30	-	-	TRBJ2-2	CAWSPPLNTGELFF	TGTGCCTGGAGTCCCCCATTGAACACCGGGGAGCTGTTTTTT
TRBV30	TRBD1	-	TRBJ1-2	CAWSVLRDRGPRGGYTF	TGTGCCTGGAGTGTACTCCGGGACAGGGGGCCCCGTGGTGGCTACACCTTC
TRBV4-3	TRBD1	once	TRBJ1-5	CASSPGQGDYQPQHF	TGCGCCAGCAGCCCCGGACAGGGGGACTATCAGCCCCAGCATTTT
TRBV20-1	-	-	TRBJ2-7	CSAGYSYEQYF	TGCAGTGCTGGGTACTCCTACGAGCAGTACTTC
TRBV6-1	-	-	TRBJ1-4	CASSGTENEKLFF	TGTGCCAGCAGTGGGACAGAAAATGAAAAACTGTTTTTT
TRBV6-6	-	few	TRBJ1-2	CASRQGEYGYTF	TGTGCCAGCAGGCAGGGAGAGTATGGCTACACCTTC
TRBV5-4	-	-	TRBJ1-1	CASSLGGRGGTEAFF	TGTGCCAGCAGCTTGGGGGGAAGAGGGGGCACTGAAGCTTTCTTT
TRBV7-7	-	-	TRBJ2-1	CASSPVRSLGYNEQFF	TGTGCTAGCAGCCCAGTCCGGAGTTTGGGCTACAATGAGCAGTTCTTC
TRBV2	TRBD2	-	TRBJ2-5	CASLTSGRRQETQYF	TGTGCCAGCCTTACTAGCGGGAGGAGACAAGAGACCCAGTACTTC
TRBV30	-	-	TRBJ1-3	CACPRDSGNTIYF	TGTGCCTGCCCCCGGGACTCTGGAAACACCATATATTTT